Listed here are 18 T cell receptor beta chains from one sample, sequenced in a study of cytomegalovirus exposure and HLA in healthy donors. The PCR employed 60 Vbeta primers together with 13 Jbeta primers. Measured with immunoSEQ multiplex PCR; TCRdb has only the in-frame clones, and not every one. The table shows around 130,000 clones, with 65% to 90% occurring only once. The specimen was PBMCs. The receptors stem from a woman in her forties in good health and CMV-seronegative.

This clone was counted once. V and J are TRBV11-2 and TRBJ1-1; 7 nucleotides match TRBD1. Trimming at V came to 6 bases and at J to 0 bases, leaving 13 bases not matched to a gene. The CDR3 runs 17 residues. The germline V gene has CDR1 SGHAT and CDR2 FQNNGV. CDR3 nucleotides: TGTGCCAGCAGTTTGCGACTGGGACAGCAAATGAACACTGAAGCTTTCTTT. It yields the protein CASSLRLGQQMNTEAFF.

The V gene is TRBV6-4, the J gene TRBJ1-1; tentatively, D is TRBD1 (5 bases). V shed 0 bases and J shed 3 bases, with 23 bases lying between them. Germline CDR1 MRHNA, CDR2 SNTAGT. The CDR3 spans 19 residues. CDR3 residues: CASSDSQGVWLDRYTEAFF. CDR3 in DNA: TGTGCCAGCAGTGACTCTCAGGGCGTTTGGCTCGATCGTTACACTGAAGCTTTCTTT.

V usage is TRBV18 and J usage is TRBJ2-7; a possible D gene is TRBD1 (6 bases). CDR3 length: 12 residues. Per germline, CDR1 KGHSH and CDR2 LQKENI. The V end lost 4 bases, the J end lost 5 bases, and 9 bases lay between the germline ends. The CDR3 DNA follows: TGTGCCAGCTCACGACAGGCGAACGAGCAGTACTTC. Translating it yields CASSRQANEQYF.

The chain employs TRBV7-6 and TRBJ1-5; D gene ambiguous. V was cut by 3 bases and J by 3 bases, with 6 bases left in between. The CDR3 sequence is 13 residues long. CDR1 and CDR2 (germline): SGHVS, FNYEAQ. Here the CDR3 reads CASSLRANQPQHF. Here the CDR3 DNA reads TGTGCCAGCAGCTTGAGGGCCAATCAGCCCCAGCATTTT.

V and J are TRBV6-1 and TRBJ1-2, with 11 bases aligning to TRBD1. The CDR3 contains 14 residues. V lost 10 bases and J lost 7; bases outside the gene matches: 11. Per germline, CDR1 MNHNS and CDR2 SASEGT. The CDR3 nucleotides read TGTGCCACCTCCCCCGGGACAGGGGGTAGTGGCTACACCTTC. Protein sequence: CATSPGTGGSGYTF.

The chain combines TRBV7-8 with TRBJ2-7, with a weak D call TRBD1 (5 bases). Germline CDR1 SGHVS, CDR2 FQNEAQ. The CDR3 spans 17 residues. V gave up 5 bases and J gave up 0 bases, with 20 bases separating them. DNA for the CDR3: TGTGCCAGCAGCCACCAGTCAGGGTCGTCTAGCTCCTACGAGCAGTACTTC. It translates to CASSHQSGSSSSYEQYF.

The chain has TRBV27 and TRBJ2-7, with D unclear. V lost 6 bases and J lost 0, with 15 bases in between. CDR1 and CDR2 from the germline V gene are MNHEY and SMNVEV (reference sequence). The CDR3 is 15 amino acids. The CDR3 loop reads CASRPWAQSSYEQYF. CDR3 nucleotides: TGTGCCAGCAGACCTTGGGCGCAGAGCTCCTACGAGCAGTACTTC.

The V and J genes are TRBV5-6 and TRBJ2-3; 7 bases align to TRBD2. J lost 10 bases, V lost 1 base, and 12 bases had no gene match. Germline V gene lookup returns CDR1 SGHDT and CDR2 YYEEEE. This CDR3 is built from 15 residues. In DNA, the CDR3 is TGTGCCAGCAGCTTGCGGGTAGCCGCGGGGGATGCGCAGTATTTT. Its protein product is CASSLRVAAGDAQYF.

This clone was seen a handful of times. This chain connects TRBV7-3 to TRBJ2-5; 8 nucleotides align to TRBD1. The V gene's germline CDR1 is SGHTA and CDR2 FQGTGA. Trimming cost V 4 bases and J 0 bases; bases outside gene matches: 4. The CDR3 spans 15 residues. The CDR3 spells CASSSGTGYQETQYF. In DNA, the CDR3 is TGTGCCAGCAGCTCCGGGACAGGATACCAAGAGACCCAGTACTTC.

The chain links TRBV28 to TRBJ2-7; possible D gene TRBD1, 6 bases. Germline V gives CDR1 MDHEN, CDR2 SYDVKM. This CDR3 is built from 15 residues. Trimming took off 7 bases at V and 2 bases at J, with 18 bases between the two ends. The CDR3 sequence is CASKRMDSLAYEQYF. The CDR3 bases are TGTGCCAGCAAGCGGATGGACAGTCTGGCCTACGAGCAGTACTTC.

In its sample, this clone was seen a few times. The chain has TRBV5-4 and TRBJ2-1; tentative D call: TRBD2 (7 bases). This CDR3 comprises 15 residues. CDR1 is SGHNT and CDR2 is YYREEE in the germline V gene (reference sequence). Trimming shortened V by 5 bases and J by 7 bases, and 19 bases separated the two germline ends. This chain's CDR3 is CASSSSVGGRNEQFF. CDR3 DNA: TGTGCCAGCAGTTCGAGTGTGGGGGGGCGGAATGAGCAGTTCTTC.

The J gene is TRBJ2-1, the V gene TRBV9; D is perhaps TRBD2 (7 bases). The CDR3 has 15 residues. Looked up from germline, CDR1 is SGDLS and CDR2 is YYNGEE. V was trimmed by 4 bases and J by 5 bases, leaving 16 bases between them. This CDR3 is CASSISGGLNNEQFF. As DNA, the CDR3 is TGTGCCAGCAGCATCTCGGGGGGCCTGAACAATGAGCAGTTCTTC.

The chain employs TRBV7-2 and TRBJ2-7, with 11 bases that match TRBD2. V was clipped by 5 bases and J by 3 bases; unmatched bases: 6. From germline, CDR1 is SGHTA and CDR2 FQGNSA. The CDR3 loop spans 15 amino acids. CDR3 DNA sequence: TGTGCCAGCAGCCCCGGACTAGCGGGCTACTACGAGCAGTACTTC. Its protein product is CASSPGLAGYYEQYF.

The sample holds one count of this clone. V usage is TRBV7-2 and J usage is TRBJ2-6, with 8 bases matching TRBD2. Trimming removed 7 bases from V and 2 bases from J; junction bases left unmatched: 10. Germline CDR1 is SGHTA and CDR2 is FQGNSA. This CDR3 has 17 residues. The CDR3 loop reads CASTLSGGDTGANVLTF. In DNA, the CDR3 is TGTGCCAGCACCCTAAGCGGGGGAGATACTGGGGCCAACGTCCTGACTTTC.

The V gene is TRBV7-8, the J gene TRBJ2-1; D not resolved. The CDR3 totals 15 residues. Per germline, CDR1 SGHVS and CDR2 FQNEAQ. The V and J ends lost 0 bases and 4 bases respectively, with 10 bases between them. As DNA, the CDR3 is TGTGCCAGCAGCTTAGCGTTTGGCAGATACAATGAGCAGTTCTTC. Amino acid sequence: CASSLAFGRYNEQFF.

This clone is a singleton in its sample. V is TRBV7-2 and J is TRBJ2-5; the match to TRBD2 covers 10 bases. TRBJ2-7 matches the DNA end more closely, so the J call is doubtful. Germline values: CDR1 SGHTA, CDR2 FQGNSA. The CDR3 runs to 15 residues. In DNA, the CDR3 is TGTGCCAGCAGCTTAGCTACTAGCGGGGTCTACGAGCAGTACTTC. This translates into CASSLATSGVYEQYF.

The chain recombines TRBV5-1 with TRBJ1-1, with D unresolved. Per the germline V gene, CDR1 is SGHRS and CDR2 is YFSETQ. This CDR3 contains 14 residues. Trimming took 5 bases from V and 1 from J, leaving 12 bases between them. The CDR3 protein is CASRMRVQNTEAFF. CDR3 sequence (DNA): TGCGCCAGCAGGATGCGTGTCCAGAACACTGAAGCTTTCTTT.

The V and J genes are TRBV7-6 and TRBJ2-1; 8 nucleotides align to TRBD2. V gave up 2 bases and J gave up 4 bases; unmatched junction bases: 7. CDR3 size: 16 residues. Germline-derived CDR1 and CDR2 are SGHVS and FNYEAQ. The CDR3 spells CASSLLGGLDYNEQFF. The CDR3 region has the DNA TGTGCCAGCAGCTTATTAGGGGGACTAGATTACAATGAGCAGTTCTTC. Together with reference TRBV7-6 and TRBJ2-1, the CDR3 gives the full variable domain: GAGVSQSPRYKVTKRGQDVALRCDPISGHVSLYWYRQALGQGPEFLTYFNYEAQQDKSGLPNDRFSAERPEGSISTLTIQRTEQRDSAMYRCASSLLGGLDYNEQFFGPGTRLTVL.